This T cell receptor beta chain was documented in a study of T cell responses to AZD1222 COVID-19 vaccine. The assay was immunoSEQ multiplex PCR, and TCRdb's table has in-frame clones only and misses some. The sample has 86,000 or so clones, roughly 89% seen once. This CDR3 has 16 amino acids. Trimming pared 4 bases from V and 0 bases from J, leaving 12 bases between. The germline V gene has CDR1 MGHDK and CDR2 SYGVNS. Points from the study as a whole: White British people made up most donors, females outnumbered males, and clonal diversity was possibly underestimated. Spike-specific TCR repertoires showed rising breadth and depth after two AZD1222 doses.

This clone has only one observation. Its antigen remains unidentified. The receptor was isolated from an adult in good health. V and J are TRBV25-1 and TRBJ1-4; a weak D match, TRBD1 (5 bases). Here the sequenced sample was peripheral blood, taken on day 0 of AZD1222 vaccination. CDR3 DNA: TGTGCCAGCAGTGCCGGGGACTCAACAACTAATGAAAAACTGTTTTTT. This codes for CASSAGDSTTNEKLFF.